This is a list of T cell receptor beta chains from one sample in a study of T-cell reconstitution after alpha-beta-depleted transplantation in children. TCRdb independently ran MiXCR on the PCR reads; one entry per CDR3 protein. Of 500,000 to 650,000 distinct CDR3 sequences in the sample, 10% to 15% were seen once. The source material was PBMCs, mostly from graft donor cells, sampled 360 days after TCRalphabeta/CD19-depleted stem cell transplant. The receptors here all came from a male patient younger than 18 who had a stem cell transplant for acute myeloid leukemia, so the T cells may come from the graft donor. Both conserved end residues are part of each CDR3. The order of the fields is clone size, D gene, J gene, V gene, CDR3 protein, CDR3 DNA. The D gene is left open where the match is weak. Only part of the rows carry a size: once, few, many, or a class if the clone is expanded.

>few|TRBD2|TRBJ2-1|TRBV19
CASTPRLAGLRANEQFF
TGTGCCAGTACCCCTCGACTAGCTGGGTTAAGGGCCAATGAGCAGTTCTTC
>few|-|TRBJ2-7|TRBV7-9
CASSLAVTVYEQYF
TGTGCCAGCAGCTTAGCGGTTACGGTCTACGAGCAGTACTTC
>many|TRBD2|TRBJ2-7|TRBV5-1
CASSPGHVPTSGSYEQYF
TGCGCCAGCAGCCCAGGACACGTTCCGACTAGCGGGAGCTACGAGCAGTACTTC
>few|TRBD1|TRBJ2-7|TRBV9
CASGQGASEQYF
TGTGCCAGCGGACAGGGGGCGAGCGAGCAGTACTTC
>many|TRBD2|TRBJ2-7|TRBV20-1
CSARFGTSGSYEQYF
TGCAGTGCTAGGTTCGGGACTAGCGGCTCCTACGAGCAGTACTTC
>-|-|TRBJ2-1|TRBV27
CATSVAGYYKPGNEQFF
TGTGCCACTTCGGTGGCGGGATACTATAAGCCGGGCAATGAGCAGTTCTTC
>many|TRBD2|TRBJ2-1|TRBV12-3/TRBV12-4
CATGGGLAAYNEQFF
TGTGCCACCGGGGGGGGACTAGCGGCGTACAATGAGCAGTTCTTC
>many|-|TRBJ1-6|TRBV29-1
CSVRKGGDSALHF
TGCAGCGTTCGAAAAGGGGGTGATTCGGCCCTCCACTTT
>-|TRBD2|TRBJ2-2|TRBV28
CASRPPGRVDTGELFF
TGTGCCAGCAGGCCGCCCGGGAGGGTGGACACCGGGGAGCTGTTTTTT
>-|TRBD2|TRBJ2-3|TRBV11-2
CASSLYGTSGDWGTDTQYF
TGTGCCAGCAGCTTATACGGGACTAGCGGGGACTGGGGAACAGATACGCAGTATTTT
>-|-|TRBJ2-7|TRBV24-1
CATSDITRGNSIPYEQYF
TGTGCCACCAGTGATATTACCCGGGGCAACAGCATTCCCTACGAGCAGTACTTC
>-|-|TRBJ2-1|TRBV12-3/TRBV12-4
CASRTVGDYNEQFF
TGTGCCAGCAGGACAGTGGGGGACTACAATGAGCAGTTCTTC
>many|TRBD2|TRBJ2-7|TRBV7-3
CASSLTAFSGRSGEQYF
TGTGCCAGCAGCTTAACGGCCTTTAGCGGGAGAAGCGGCGAGCAGTACTTC
>few|-|TRBJ1-6|TRBV6-1
CASRRDLVSPLHF
TGTGCCAGCAGAAGGGATTTAGTGTCACCCCTCCACTTT
>many|TRBD2|TRBJ2-1|TRBV20-1
CSASPRLAGYNEQFF
TGCAGTGCTAGCCCCCGACTAGCGGGGTACAATGAGCAGTTCTTC
>few|TRBD1|TRBJ2-7|TRBV6-5
CASSYSWGTGGAYEQYF
TGTGCCAGCAGTTACTCGTGGGGGACAGGGGGGGCCTACGAGCAGTACTTC
>-|-|TRBJ2-1|TRBV7-2
CASSLAAGSSYNEQFF
TGTGCCAGCAGCTTAGCTGCGGGGAGCTCCTACAATGAGCAGTTCTTC
>few|-|TRBJ2-7|TRBV7-3
CASSPWTAETYEQYF
TGTGCCAGCAGCCCATGGACGGCAGAAACCTACGAGCAGTACTTC
>-|TRBD1|TRBJ1-2|TRBV7-9
CASSWRDSSYGYTF
TGTGCCAGCAGCTGGAGGGACAGCAGCTATGGCTACACCTTC
>few|TRBD2|TRBJ2-7|TRBV12-3/TRBV12-4
CASSPWTRADYEQYF
TGTGCCAGCAGTCCATGGACTAGGGCTGACTACGAGCAGTACTTC
>-|TRBD1|TRBJ1-2|TRBV29-1
CSAWGTGAYGYTF
TGCAGCGCATGGGGGACAGGGGCCTATGGCTACACCTTC
>-|TRBD2|TRBJ2-3|TRBV9
CASSSPRLAGGPFHTDTQYF
TGTGCCAGCAGCTCCCCGCGACTAGCGGGAGGGCCCTTTCACACAGATACGCAGTATTTT
>few|-|TRBJ1-5|TRBV29-1
CSVAQGQNQPQHF
TGCAGCGTTGCCCAGGGGCAAAATCAGCCCCAGCATTTT
>-|-|TRBJ2-2|TRBV5-1
CASSYPGGPGELFF
TGCGCCAGCAGCTACCCCGGGGGTCCCGGGGAGCTGTTTTTT
>-|TRBD1|TRBJ1-5|TRBV6-2/TRBV6-3
CASKGTGHQPQHF
TGTGCCAGCAAAGGGACAGGGCATCAGCCCCAGCATTTT
>-|-|TRBJ2-4|TRBV12-3/TRBV12-4
CASRDSYLAKNIQYF
TGTGCCAGCAGAGACAGTTATCTAGCCAAAAACATTCAGTACTTC
>-|TRBD1|TRBJ2-7|TRBV28
CASRNPGQHYEQYF
TGTGCCAGCAGGAACCCGGGACAGCATTACGAGCAGTACTTC